This TCR beta chain was sequenced for a study of T cells after yellow fever vaccination (dated by TCRdb to 2018 to 2020). For the study in its entirety: The SMART-Seq v4 Ultra Low Input RNA kit was used to prepare libraries from fractions with low cell numbers. Bulk TCR alpha and beta repertoires were sequenced longitudinally to track T-cell clones before and after primary and booster YFV17D yellow fever vaccination. Two healthy male donors, one aged 18 to 29 and one aged 30 to 40 years, were included in the cohort. Bulk PBMC replicates and cell subsets were isolated from blood drawn at multiple timepoints before and after both primary and secondary immunization.

The germline V gene yields SGHDT for CDR1 and YYEEEE for CDR2. V is shortened by 2 bases, J by 8 bases, and the region joining them spans 20 bases. Taken from cysteine to phenylalanine, the CDR3 has 16 residues. Only the CDR3 part of the read is kept: 48 bases, read in frame from the first base. The research as a whole found: Computational filtering was needed because FACS-sorted repertoires could contain abundant contaminating clonotypes from the bulk population. Only a couple of donors were included in the study, so the extent to which the findings can be generalized is limited. Most clones expanded after primary vaccination were re-detected after the booster (just under 97% of CD4 and more than 70% of CD8), suggesting broad memory maintenance. The secondary T-cell response was weaker than the primary response but faster, peaking on day 5 instead of day 15. A small share of clonotypes occurred in both CD4 and CD8 compartments, likely arising from convergent recombination.

Details on this clonotype: Its antigen is unknown. No much larger clone exists at a distance of one base, and base qualities are not known.

Sequencer: Illumina NovaSeq 6000. TCR cDNA was made using 5'RACE template switching, a step that added a universal primer site and unique molecular identifiers. Priming for cDNA synthesis came from both the TCR alpha and TCR beta constant segments. Library amplification involved two PCR steps, and the second step added sample barcodes and sequencing adapters. Sequencing of libraries was performed on Illumina HiSeq 2500 (2x100 bp) or NovaSeq (2x150 bp). The original pipeline was this. Demultiplexing of reads and collapsing into UMI consensus sequences were performed with MIGEC, and V(D)J alignment was carried out with MiXCR. Clonotypes responding to the vaccine were identified with edgeR on replicate PBMC samples, with the criteria of FDR below 0.01 and a log2 fold change above 5 up to day 15. Each bulk clonotype received a CD4 or CD8 identity based on whether the sequenced CD4 or CD8 repertoire contained that clonotype at higher abundance. TCRdb reran the public reads through fastp at Q25 and MiXCR, keeping productive beta chains. Rows matching on CDR3 protein sequence are summarized as one entry with the most common DNA and genes. These V and J calls derive from TCRdb rather than the authors' analysis. The table for this sample lists about 310,000 distinct CDR3 sequences; 3.6% of them were counted only once. The top ten clones comprise about 25% of the sample.

This sample's treatment or condition label indicates: live attenuated yellow fever vaccine strain. At each blood-draw timepoint, two biological replicates of bulk PBMCs were obtained. A standard Ficoll-Paque protocol was used to isolate PBMCs from peripheral blood. TriZol was used to extract RNA from bulk PBMCs, from CD4 and CD8 fractions, and from dextramer-positive and dextramer-negative fractions. The chain uses TRBV5-6 and TRBJ2-1, with TRBD1 perhaps the D gene, on 5 matching bases. The sequenced sample was PBMCs, obtained on the day of the yellow fever booster vaccination. This TCR was sampled from a man younger than 35 who received the YFV17D yellow fever vaccine. The CDR3: CASSFTGPWGLDEQFF. The bases read TGTGCCAGCAGCTTTACAGGACCATGGGGTCTCGATGAGCAGTTCTTC.